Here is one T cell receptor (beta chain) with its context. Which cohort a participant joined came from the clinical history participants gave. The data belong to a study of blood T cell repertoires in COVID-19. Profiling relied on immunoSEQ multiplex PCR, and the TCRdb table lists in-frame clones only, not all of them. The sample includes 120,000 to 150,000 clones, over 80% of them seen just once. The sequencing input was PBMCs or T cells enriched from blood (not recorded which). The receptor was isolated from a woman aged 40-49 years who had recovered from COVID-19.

The CDR3 DNA reads as TGTGCCAGTAGTTGGCGGGGCACAGATACGCAGTATTTT. Its protein is CASSWRGTDTQYF. V and J are TRBV19 and TRBJ2-3, with a weak D call TRBD2 (5 bases). Germline lookup yields CDR1 LNHDA and CDR2 SQIVND (reference sequence). Trimming cost V 5 bases and J 1 base, with 7 bases left between them. The length of the CDR3 is 13 residues.